These 31 T cell receptor beta chains originate from one sample sequenced in a study of cytomegalovirus exposure and HLA in healthy donors. Primers included in the PCR were 60 Vbeta and 13 Jbeta primers. Clones were read by immunoSEQ multiplex PCR, and TCRdb kept only the in-frame ones, dropping some. The table shows roughly 72,000 clones, with 74% occurring only once. The sequenced material came from PBMCs. The receptors shown here come from a human donor in good health.

V gene TRBV27 combines with J gene TRBJ2-7; tentative D call: TRBD1 (6 bases). Trimming removed 4 bases from V and 0 bases from J, with 7 bases in between. The germline V gene encodes CDR1 MNHEY and CDR2 SMNVEV (reference sequence). There are 13 residues in the CDR3. The CDR3 loop is CASSYRDSYEQYF. The CDR3 DNA is TGTGCCAGCAGTTACAGGGACTCCTACGAGCAGTACTTC.

This clone was found a few times. This sequence joins TRBV4-2 and TRBJ2-1; possibly TRBD2 for D (5 bases). The CDR3 consists of 20 residues. The germline V gene encodes CDR1 LGHNA and CDR2 YNFKEQ. Trimming took off 0 bases at V and 2 bases at J, with 23 bases between the two ends. The CDR3 DNA reads TGTGCCAGCAGCCAAGATCGTATTCCGGAGCGGACCAGCGCCTACAATGAGCAGTTCTTC. Protein product: CASSQDRIPERTSAYNEQFF.

V and J are TRBV4-2 and TRBJ2-7; no definite D call. This CDR3 is 13 amino acids long. Germline CDR1 and CDR2: LGHNA and YNFKEQ. Between the trimmed V and J ends, which lost 0 bases and 2 bases, there was a span of 5 bases. The CDR3: CASSQDTAYEQYF. CDR3 nucleotide sequence: TGTGCCAGCAGCCAAGACACTGCCTACGAGCAGTACTTC.

The CDR3, as DNA: TGCGCCAGCAGCAGGATCCGGGACAGGGGCCCTTTGAACACTGAAGCTTTCTTT. This codes for CASSRIRDRGPLNTEAFF. V and J are TRBV5-1 and TRBJ1-1; 10 bases agree with TRBD1. The CDR3 has 18 residues. J was trimmed by 0 bases and V by 4 bases; bases with no gene match: 12. The germline V gene has CDR1 SGHRS and CDR2 YFSETQ.

The chain joins TRBV7-9 to TRBJ2-7; tentative D call: TRBD1 (6 bases). From germline, CDR1 is SEHNR and CDR2 FQNEAQ (reference sequence). The CDR3 totals 14 residues. Trimming pared 4 bases from V and 4 bases from J, leaving 14 bases between. In nucleotides, the CDR3 is TGTGCCAGCAGCTCCGGGACAATGACATACGAGCAGTACTTC. Protein product: CASSSGTMTYEQYF.

The V gene is TRBV10-2, the J gene TRBJ1-5, with D maybe TRBD1 (6 bases). CDR1 WSHSY and CDR2 SAAADI come from the germline V gene. The CDR3 runs 14 residues. The V end was cut by 7 bases, the J end by 4 bases, with 14 bases between. The CDR3, as DNA: TGCGCCAGCACCGATACAGGGCGAAATCAGCCCCAGCATTTT. This sequence encodes CASTDTGRNQPQHF.

The chain links TRBV7-9 to TRBJ2-7; D is unclear. Trimming pared 5 bases from V and 3 bases from J, leaving 11 bases between. Germline V gives CDR1 SEHNR, CDR2 FQNEAQ (reference sequence). This CDR3 contains 13 residues. The CDR3 DNA sequence: TGTGCCAGCAGCCCCAGACAACACTACGAGCAGTACTTC. Its protein product is CASSPRQHYEQYF.

The genes are TRBV30 and TRBJ2-2; possible D gene TRBD1, 6 bases. Germline V CDR1 and CDR2: GTSNPN, SVGIG (reference sequence). V lost 0 bases and J 4 bases, leaving 9 bases between the germline ends. The CDR3 is 14 amino acids. CDR3 nucleotide sequence: TGTGCCTGGAGTGTGGGGGCGGGCACCGGGGAGCTGTTTTTT. Translation: CAWSVGAGTGELFF.

A few counts support this clone. The J gene is TRBJ2-3, the V gene TRBV5-6, with 10 bases identical to TRBD2. Germline CDR1 reads SGHDT; CDR2 reads YYEEEE. This CDR3 comprises 15 residues. The V segment lost 2 bases and the J segment 6 bases; nucleotides outside the gene matches: 6. The CDR3 nucleotides read TGTGCCAGCAGCTTCACACTAGCGGGACGGGATACGCAGTATTTT. Its translation is CASSFTLAGRDTQYF.

This sequence joins TRBV29-1 and TRBJ2-7; TRBD2 matches 7 bases. The J segment lost 3 bases and the V segment lost 7 bases, leaving 6 bases of the junction unmatched. The CDR3 runs 12 residues. The germline CDR1 and CDR2 sequences are SQVTM and ANQGSEA. CDR3 nucleotide sequence: TGCAGCGCCGAAGGACTAGACTACGAGCAGTACTTC. Amino acid sequence: CSAEGLDYEQYF.

This clone showed up just a few times. The chain combines TRBV19 with TRBJ1-2; D might be TRBD1 (6 bases). This CDR3 region has 15 residues. Germline CDR1 is LNHDA and CDR2 is SQIVND (reference sequence). The ends were cut back, 4 bases at V and 0 bases at J, with 12 bases in the middle. This CDR3 reads CASSSGGQANYGYTF. In nucleotides, the CDR3 is TGTGCCAGTAGTAGTGGGGGACAAGCTAACTATGGCTACACCTTC.

This chain connects TRBV4-1 to TRBJ2-7, with 8 bases fitting TRBD2. The CDR3 extends over 15 amino acids. The trim removed 5 bases at V and 4 bases at J, leaving 10 bases unmatched. Germline loops: CDR1 MGHRA, CDR2 YSYEKL. The CDR3 is CASSTLAAVPYEQYF. CDR3 bases: TGCGCCAGCAGCACACTAGCGGCTGTACCTTACGAGCAGTACTTC.

The chain joins TRBV6-1 to TRBJ1-4; 7 nucleotides agree with TRBD1. Germline CDR1 is MNHNS and CDR2 is SASEGT. The ends lost 4 bases at V and 2 bases at J; junction bases unmatched: 7. CDR3 size: 16 residues. The CDR3 sequence: CASSADRERTNEKLFF. For the CDR3, the DNA is TGTGCCAGCAGTGCCGACAGGGAACGGACTAATGAAAAACTGTTTTTT.

The gene calls are TRBV18 and TRBJ2-7; 10 positions agree with TRBD2. The trim removed 4 bases at V and 5 bases at J, leaving 8 bases unmatched. Germline V lookup: CDR1 KGHSH, CDR2 LQKENI. The CDR3 is made up of 15 amino acids. CDR3 in amino acids: CASSLGLAESHEQYF. The CDR3, as DNA: TGTGCCAGCTCACTCGGACTAGCGGAGTCCCACGAGCAGTACTTC.

This clone was detected once. The chain is built from TRBV30 and TRBJ2-7, with 7 bases identical to TRBD1. With V trimmed by 7 bases and J by 0 bases, 9 bases remained unmatched. Germline CDR1 and CDR2: GTSNPN and SVGIG (reference sequence). There are 14 residues in the CDR3. The CDR3 region has the DNA TGTGCCTCCACCCCACAGGGGAACTCCTACGAGCAGTACTTC. Translation: CASTPQGNSYEQYF.

V and J are TRBV13 and TRBJ2-7; 11 nucleotides line up with TRBD1. This CDR3 is 15 amino acids long. Germline CDR1 is PRHDT and CDR2 is FYEKMQ (reference sequence). The ends lost 4 bases at V and 4 bases at J; junction bases unmatched: 6. The CDR3 sequence is CASSSRTGGEYEQYF. The DNA for the CDR3 is TGTGCCAGCAGCTCCCGGACAGGGGGCGAATACGAGCAGTACTTC.

The chain couples TRBV27 to TRBJ1-2; TRBD1 is a possible D gene (6 bases). Trimming stripped 6 bases from V and 0 bases from J, with 14 bases between. Looked up from germline, CDR1 is MNHEY and CDR2 is SMNVEV (reference sequence). The length of the CDR3 is 15 residues. CDR3: CASSQTDSPNYGYTF. The CDR3, as DNA: TGTGCCAGCAGCCAGACGGACAGTCCTAACTATGGCTACACCTTC.

This chain connects TRBV5-1 to TRBJ2-5, with 11 bases lining up with TRBD1. Germline V gene lookup returns CDR1 SGHRS and CDR2 YFSETQ. The CDR3 is 14 residues long. Unmatched junction bases numbered 1, after V lost 4 bases and J lost 2 bases. In DNA, the CDR3 is TGCGCCAGCAGCGGGACAGGGGGACAAGAGACCCAGTACTTC. Its protein product is CASSGTGGQETQYF.

This chain joins TRBV5-4 and TRBJ1-2; 7 bases fit TRBD1. Germline trimming cut 4 bases from V and 6 bases from J; bases unmatched to any gene: 6. This CDR3 region has 13 residues. The germline V gene has CDR1 SGHNT and CDR2 YYREEE (reference sequence). The DNA of the CDR3 is TGTGCCAGCAGCGGTAAGACAGGGAATGGCTACACCTTC. Its protein product is CASSGKTGNGYTF.

V usage is TRBV4-1 and J usage is TRBJ2-7; D possibly corresponds to TRBD1 (5 bases). V was cut by 4 bases and J by 2 bases, with 15 bases left in between. The germline V gene encodes CDR1 MGHRA and CDR2 YSYEKL. The CDR3 has 15 amino acids. The CDR3 loop reads CASSRTQQGTYEQYF. DNA for the CDR3: TGCGCCAGCAGCCGAACCCAGCAGGGCACCTACGAGCAGTACTTC.

The genes are TRBV29-1 and TRBJ2-6, with D hard to call. The V and J ends lost 2 bases and 3 bases respectively, with 8 bases between them. The CDR3 is made up of 14 amino acids. Germline V CDR1 and CDR2: SQVTM, ANQGSEA. The CDR3 loop is CSVEPLLGANVLTF. CDR3 nucleotides: TGCAGCGTTGAACCACTCCTTGGGGCCAACGTCCTGACTTTC. The full variable domain, with the rest looked up from reference TRBV29-1 and TRBJ2-6, is SAVISQKPSRDICQRGTSLTIQCQVDSQVTMMFWYRQQPGQSLTLIATANQGSEATYESGFVIDKFPISRPNLTFSTLTVSNMSPEDSSIYLCSVEPLLGANVLTFGAGSRLTVL.

The chain links TRBV19 to TRBJ1-3; D not certain. The germline V gene has CDR1 LNHDA and CDR2 SQIVND (reference sequence). The V gene lost 6 bases and the J gene lost 3 bases, with 6 bases spanning the gap. The CDR3 covers 12 residues. The CDR3 DNA follows: TGTGCCAGTAGGTCAGATGGAAACACCATATATTTT. Its translation: CASRSDGNTIYF.

The V call is TRBV2, the J call TRBJ2-3; TRBD1 matches at 9 bases. The V and J ends lost 6 bases and 2 bases, in that order; junction bases with no gene match: 12. Germline V gives CDR1 SNHLY, CDR2 FYNNEI. CDR3 size: 17 residues. The CDR3 sequence is CASRGPGTGIYTDTQYF. The CDR3 DNA reads as TGTGCCAGCAGGGGTCCCGGGACAGGGATTTACACAGATACGCAGTATTTT.

CDR3 nucleotides: TGCGCCAGCAGCGACTTTACTAGCGGCACAGATACGCAGTATTTT. This translates into CASSDFTSGTDTQYF. The rearrangement links TRBV5-1 to TRBJ2-3, with TRBD2 matching 7 bases. CDR3 length equals 15 residues. The V gene's germline CDR1 is SGHRS and CDR2 YFSETQ. J was trimmed by 1 base and V by 4 bases; bases with no gene match: 6.

The V and J genes are TRBV6-6 and TRBJ2-5; TRBD2 aligns across 7 bases. This CDR3 is built from 14 residues. Germline CDR1 reads MNHNY; CDR2 reads SVGAGI (reference sequence). V lost 6 bases, J lost 3 bases, and 7 bases stayed unmatched. DNA of the CDR3: TGTGCCAGCAGCCCCGTGGGGAGGGAAGAGACCCAGTACTTC. Protein sequence: CASSPVGREETQYF.

The chain recombines TRBV11-2 with TRBJ1-2; the D gene is possibly TRBD1 (5 bases). The CDR3 spans 14 residues. CDR1 is SGHAT and CDR2 is FQNNGV in the germline V gene. Trimming stripped 1 base from V and 1 base from J, with 7 bases between. This CDR3 is CASSLGQGNYGYTF. CDR3 bases: TGTGCCAGCAGCTTAGGTCAGGGTAACTATGGCTACACCTTC.

The rearrangement uses TRBV2 and TRBJ1-2; D uncertain. This CDR3 is built from 12 residues. CDR1 and CDR2 from the germline V gene are SNHLY and FYNNEI. The V end was cut by 4 bases, the J end by 4 bases, with 7 bases between. The CDR3 loop is CASSVETYGYTF. The CDR3 DNA reads as TGTGCCAGCAGTGTGGAGACCTATGGCTACACCTTC.

CDR3 bases: TGCGCCAGCAGCCAGACCGGGACAGGTCAGTCCCATGGCTACACCTTC. Its translation is CASSQTGTGQSHGYTF. The chain joins TRBV4-1 to TRBJ1-2; the match to TRBD1 covers 8 bases. The CDR3 totals 16 residues. Germline loops: CDR1 MGHRA, CDR2 YSYEKL. J lost 6 bases, V lost 3 bases, and 12 bases had no gene match.

The chain recombines TRBV10-1 with TRBJ2-1; 11 positions agree with TRBD2. The CDR3 is 16 residues long. From germline, CDR1 is WNHNN and CDR2 SYGVQD (reference sequence). With V trimmed by 4 bases and J by 4 bases, 6 bases remained unmatched. This CDR3 is CASSVVGLAGYNEQFF. The CDR3 DNA is TGCGCCAGCAGTGTGGTCGGACTAGCGGGTTACAATGAGCAGTTCTTC.

The chain recombines TRBV7-9 with TRBJ1-2, with 11 bases identical to TRBD1. V lost 4 bases, J lost 5 bases, and 9 bases stayed unmatched. This CDR3 region has 16 residues. Germline values: CDR1 SEHNR, CDR2 FQNEAQ (reference sequence). In nucleotides, the CDR3 is TGTGCCAGCAGCTCCCGGGACAGGGGGTTCAGATATGGCTACACCTTC. Translating it yields CASSSRDRGFRYGYTF. Combining the CDR3 with reference TRBV7-9 and TRBJ1-2 gives the whole variable domain DTGVSQNPRHKITKRGQNVTFRCDPISEHNRLYWYRQTLGQGPEFLTYFQNEAQLEKSRLLSDRFSAERPKGSFSTLEIQRTEQGDSAMYLCASSSRDRGFRYGYTFGSGTRLTVV.

The genes are TRBV5-4 and TRBJ2-5, with 12 bases matching TRBD2. This CDR3 comprises 15 residues. Germline V gene data show CDR1 as SGHNT and CDR2 as YYREEE (reference sequence). The ends lost 5 bases at V and 5 bases at J; junction bases unmatched: 7. CDR3: CASSYRLAGEETQYF. The CDR3 DNA sequence: TGTGCCAGCAGTTATCGACTAGCGGGAGAGGAGACCCAGTACTTC.